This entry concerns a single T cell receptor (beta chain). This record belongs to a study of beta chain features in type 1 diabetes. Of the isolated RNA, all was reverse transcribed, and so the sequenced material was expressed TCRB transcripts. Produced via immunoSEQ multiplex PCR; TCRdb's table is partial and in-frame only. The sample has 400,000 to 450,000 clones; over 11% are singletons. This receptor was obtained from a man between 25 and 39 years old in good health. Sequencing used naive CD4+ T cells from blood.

The chain's CDR3 is CASSSRQGGASGANVLTF. DNA for the CDR3: TGTGCCAGCAGCTCCCGACAGGGGGGCGCCTCTGGGGCCAACGTCCTGACTTTC. The chain carries TRBV5-4 and TRBJ2-6; 9 positions agree with TRBD1. The CDR3 contains 18 residues. With 3 bases clipped from V and 0 bases from J, the junction kept 7 bases outside the gene matches. Looked up from germline, CDR1 is SGHNT and CDR2 is YYREEE (reference sequence).